This entry lists 16 T cell receptor beta chains sequenced from one sample in a study of T cells after yellow fever vaccination (dated by TCRdb to about 2019). The treatment or condition label, read with the paper, signifies: live attenuated yellow fever vaccine strain. Library construction relied on 5' RACE. Sequencing relied on an Illumina HiSeq 2500. Clones were called with MiXCR by TCRdb after fastp trimmed the public reads at Q25, and only in-frame beta chains were retained. Identical CDR3 proteins give one entry, which carries the most common genes and DNA. Recorded for this sample are some 320,000 distinct CDR3 sequences; about 9.5% of them occurred a single time. The ten largest clones capture 15% to 20% of the sample. The specimen comprised PBMCs, sampled on the day of the first yellow fever vaccination. These receptors were collected from a man between 18 and 35 years old who received the YFV17D yellow fever vaccine.

In this sample, this clonotype turned up a few times. The rearrangement joins TRBV6-1 to TRBJ1-2; D perhaps matches TRBD1 (5 bases). V was shortened by 6 bases and J by 0 bases, with 14 bases between the two germline ends. The germline gives CDR1 MNHNS, CDR2 SASEGT. The length of the CDR3 is 15 residues. The CDR3 region is CASSTGTQSNYGYTF. The DNA of the CDR3 is TGTGCCAGCAGCACCGGGACGCAATCTAACTATGGCTACACCTTC.

The CDR3 reads CASSYSRGSGNTIYF. CDR3 DNA: TGTGCCAGCAGTTACTCGAGAGGGTCCGGAAACACCATATATTTT. J is TRBJ1-3 and V is TRBV6-2 or TRBV6-3; D not certain. Germline lookup yields CDR1 MNHEY and CDR2 SVGEGT. V lost 0 bases, J lost 4 bases, and 10 bases lay in between. This CDR3 has 15 residues.

This clonotype came up a few times. The chain combines TRBV9 with TRBJ1-5, with D perhaps TRBD1 (6 bases). This CDR3 contains 15 residues. In germline, CDR1 is SGDLS, CDR2 YYNGEE. Trimming pared 3 bases from V and 0 bases from J, leaving 10 bases between. This chain's CDR3 is CASSAGTNSNQPQHF. CDR3 DNA sequence: TGTGCCAGCAGCGCCGGGACAAATAGCAATCAGCCCCAGCATTTT.

This clonotype was seen a few times. The chain joins TRBV7-9 to TRBJ2-7; tentative D call: TRBD1 (5 bases). Germline V lookup: CDR1 SEHNR, CDR2 FQNEAQ (reference sequence). V was shortened by 4 bases and J by 6 bases, with 16 bases between the two germline ends. This CDR3 is built from 14 residues. In nucleotides, the CDR3 is TGTGCCAGCAGCTCAACCCTAAGGACACTCGAGCAGTACTTC. This encodes CASSSTLRTLEQYF.

This clonotype was seen a handful of times. The V gene is TRBV19, the J gene TRBJ2-7; no clear D gene. Germline V gives CDR1 LNHDA, CDR2 SQIVND (reference sequence). There are 16 residues in the CDR3. Deletions cut 6 bases from V and 3 bases from J, with 21 bases between. CDR3 DNA sequence: TGTGCCAGTAGCCGGGCGACCGATGGGTCTTTCTACGAGCAGTACTTC. Protein sequence: CASSRATDGSFYEQYF.

This clonotype has only a few counts. The chain links TRBV11-2 to TRBJ1-1; no definite D call. Germline loops: CDR1 SGHAT, CDR2 FQNNGV. Trimming took off 1 base at V and 5 bases at J, with 8 bases between the two ends. The CDR3 totals 13 residues. DNA of the CDR3: TGTGCCAGCAGCTTAGTCAGGCAGACTGAAGCTTTCTTT. Translation: CASSLVRQTEAFF.

The rearrangement uses TRBV3-1 and TRBJ2-5; D ambiguous. Germline V gives CDR1 LGHDT, CDR2 YNNKEL (reference sequence). The CDR3 has 13 amino acids. Trimming left V 1 base short and J 5 bases short, with 8 bases between. DNA for the CDR3: TGTGCCAGCAGCCAAGCTGGTGGTGAGACCCAGTACTTC. Its protein product is CASSQAGGETQYF.

V is TRBV20-1 and J is TRBJ2-4; TRBD2 might be the D (5 bases). The CDR3 covers 12 residues. CDR1 is DFQATT and CDR2 is SNEGSKA in the germline V gene (reference sequence). The ends were cut back, 6 bases at V and 9 bases at J, with 15 bases in the middle. The CDR3 DNA sequence: TGCAGTGCGGCGGACTCAGGTGGCATTCAGTACTTC. Translated, it gives CSAADSGGIQYF.

This clonotype was recorded at least ten times. V usage is TRBV7-3 and J usage is TRBJ2-5, with 8 bases identical to TRBD2. This CDR3 is built from 20 residues. V gave up 0 bases and J gave up 5 bases; unmatched junction bases: 20. Germline CDR1 is SGHTA and CDR2 is FQGTGA. The CDR3 spells CASSLTLFVGGTRWGETQYF. CDR3 in DNA: TGTGCCAGCAGCTTAACCCTGTTCGTCGGCGGGACTAGATGGGGGGAGACCCAGTACTTC.

This clonotype was found once. This chain links TRBV19 with TRBJ1-2; 7 bases match TRBD1. CDR3 length: 12 amino acids. CDR1 LNHDA and CDR2 SQIVND come from the germline V gene (reference sequence). V trimming: 5 bases; J trimming: 7 bases; junction bases outside the gene matches: 4. CDR3: CASSLDRLGYTF. As DNA, the CDR3 is TGTGCCAGTAGTCTGGACAGGCTTGGCTACACCTTC.

The rearrangement joins TRBV14 to TRBJ2-1; D may match TRBD1 or TRBD2 (5 bases each). Germline CDR1 is SGHDN and CDR2 is FVKESK. The CDR3 runs to 15 residues. V lost 0 bases to trimming and J lost 7 bases, with 13 bases between them. The CDR3 bases are TGTGCCAGCAGCCAAGAATGGGGGTCGGGAAATGAGCAGTTCTTC. Protein product: CASSQEWGSGNEQFF.

This clonotype was detected ten times or more. The rearrangement joins TRBV5-1 to TRBJ2-2; D may be TRBD1 (5 bases). Germline lookup yields CDR1 SGHRS and CDR2 YFSETQ. V was shortened by 8 bases and J by 0 bases, with 14 bases between the two germline ends. There are 15 residues in the CDR3. For the CDR3, the DNA is TGCGCCAGAACCTTCAGGGCGGCGAACACCGGGGAGCTGTTTTTT. Translation gives CARTFRAANTGELFF.

The rearrangement uses TRBV5-1 and TRBJ2-7; D gene unclear. V lost 0 bases and J 3 bases, leaving 10 bases between the germline ends. CDR1 SGHRS and CDR2 YFSETQ come from the germline V gene. The CDR3 contains 14 residues. The CDR3, as DNA: TGCGCCAGCAGCTTGGTGTTAGGTGACTACGAGCAGTACTTC. This encodes CASSLVLGDYEQYF.

This clonotype has ten or more counts. The chain employs TRBV5-1 and TRBJ2-1, with TRBD2 matching over 8 bases. Germline trimming cut 0 bases from V and 5 bases from J; bases unmatched to any gene: 1. The CDR3 is 14 amino acids. In germline, CDR1 is SGHRS, CDR2 YFSETQ. CDR3: CASSLAGGDNEQFF. CDR3 nucleotides: TGCGCCAGCAGCTTGGCGGGGGGGGACAATGAGCAGTTCTTC.

The chain links TRBV7-3 to TRBJ2-1; 11 bases align to TRBD1. V shed 2 bases, J shed 4 bases, and the junction held 4 bases outside the gene matches. The CDR3 sequence is 16 residues long. The germline gives CDR1 SGHTA, CDR2 FQGTGA. CDR3 sequence: CASSLEGQGVYNEQFF. DNA of the CDR3: TGTGCCAGCAGCTTAGAGGGACAGGGGGTTTACAATGAGCAGTTCTTC.

This clonotype came up many times. The germline gene is not matched at one end of the junction; a read error may be the cause. The gene calls are TRBV7-2 and TRBJ1-6, with D perhaps matching TRBD1 (6 bases). Per the germline V gene, CDR1 is SGHTA and CDR2 is FQGNSA. CDR3 length equals 10 residues. The CDR3 loop is CASSTPGTYF. Here the CDR3 DNA reads TGTGCCAGCAGCACTCCCGGGACATACTTT.